This TCR beta chain was recorded in a study of naive and memory T cell subsets. Whole-study results and caveats: Activation and differentiation may alter RNA-based TCR counts. Possibly reflecting memory cells re-expressing CD45RA, a few larger clonotypes occurred in naive repertoires, especially CD8. In CD4 and CD8 cells, diversity dropped from naive through EMRA.

An equimolar mix of two oligonucleotides served as the beta constant-region primer for TRBC1 and TRBC2. Four rounds of PCR amplified the ligated cDNA using nested alpha and beta constant-region primers plus SP2. TCRdb independently ran MiXCR on the UMI-ligation and nested PCR reads; one entry per CDR3 protein. The data show just over 80,000 distinct CDR3 sequences, around 9% seen once. In the case of this clonotype: Antigen: not known.

Germline V CDR1 and CDR2: LNHDA, SQIVND (reference sequence). The V end lost 7 bases, the J end lost 1 base, and 13 bases lay between the germline ends. There are 14 residues in the CDR3. Material for sequencing was naive CD8+ T cells from blood. The source of this sequence is a human donor in good health. The rearrangement links TRBV19 to TRBJ1-1, with a possible D match to TRBD1 (6 bases). The chain's CDR3 is CASIGGDKNTEAFF. The DNA for the CDR3 is TGTGCCAGTATAGGCGGGGACAAGAACACTGAAGCTTTCTTT.